Described below is a single T cell receptor (beta chain) sequence and its context. Its cognate antigen is unknown. This entry is derived from a study of cytomegalovirus exposure and HLA in healthy donors. Study summary: A later analysis reported the same platform for the 120 or so validation repertoires and the roughly 670 first-cohort repertoires.

Using immunoSEQ multiplex PCR, the repertoire was profiled, and TCRdb retains in-frame clones only, with some absent. The sample lists about 220,000 clones, 80% to 90% occurring once. Trimming stripped 3 bases from V and 6 bases from J, with 12 bases between. Germline V gene data show CDR1 as SGHTA and CDR2 as FQGNSA. The CDR3 extends over 15 amino acids. Study-level points and caveats: Associated with cytomegalovirus, according to the listing, were 150 to 200 TCR beta chains.

This chain connects TRBV7-2 to TRBJ1-6, with D possibly matching TRBD1 (5 bases). Sample: PBMCs. The receptor's source is a young man in good health and CMV-seronegative. CDR3 nucleotide sequence: TGTGCCAGCAGCTTGCGGACAACGAGTAATTCACCCCTCCACTTT. Translating it yields CASSLRTTSNSPLHF.